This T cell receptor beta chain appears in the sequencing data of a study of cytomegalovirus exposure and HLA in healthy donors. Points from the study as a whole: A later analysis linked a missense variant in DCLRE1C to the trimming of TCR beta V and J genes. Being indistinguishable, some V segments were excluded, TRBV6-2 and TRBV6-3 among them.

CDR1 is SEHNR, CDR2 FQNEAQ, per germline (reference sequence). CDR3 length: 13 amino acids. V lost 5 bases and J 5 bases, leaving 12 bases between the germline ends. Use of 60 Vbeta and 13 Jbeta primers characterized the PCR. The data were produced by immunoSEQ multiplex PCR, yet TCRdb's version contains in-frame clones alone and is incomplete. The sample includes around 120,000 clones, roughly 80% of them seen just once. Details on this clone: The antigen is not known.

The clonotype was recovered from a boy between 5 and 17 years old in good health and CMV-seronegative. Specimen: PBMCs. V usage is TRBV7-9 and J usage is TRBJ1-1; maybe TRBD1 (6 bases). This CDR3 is CASSQTGGTEAFF. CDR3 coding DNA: TGTGCCAGCAGCCAGACAGGTGGTACTGAAGCTTTCTTT.